The next 30 T cell receptor beta chains were all read from a single sample in a study of blood T cell repertoires in COVID-19. Method: immunoSEQ multiplex PCR; TCRdb's copy keeps in-frame clones and lacks some. Of roughly 52,000 clones listed, 87% were seen once; the top ten hold approximately 3.9%. The specimen sequenced was peripheral blood. Every receptor here comes from a man in his forties or fifties with acute or convalescent COVID-19.

The chain joins TRBV6-5 to TRBJ1-5, with 8 bases identical to TRBD1. V lost 6 bases and J lost 7; bases outside the gene matches: 11. Per germline, CDR1 MNHEY and CDR2 SVGAGI. The CDR3 has 15 amino acids. The CDR3 region is CASSTLRDRSQPQHF. In nucleotides, the CDR3 is TGTGCCAGCAGCACGTTAAGGGACAGGAGCCAGCCCCAGCATTTT.

This chain joins TRBV19 and TRBJ1-2; 9 bases line up with TRBD1. The germline gives CDR1 LNHDA, CDR2 SQIVND (reference sequence). The CDR3 is 14 residues long. Unmatched junction bases numbered 5, after V lost 4 bases and J lost 5 bases. For the CDR3, the DNA is TGTGCCAGTAGTACATGGACAGGGGTATATGGCTACACCTTC. Translating it yields CASSTWTGVYGYTF.

The chain has TRBV5-1 and TRBJ2-1; TRBD2 matches 8 bases. CDR1 SGHRS and CDR2 YFSETQ come from the germline V gene. The CDR3 is made up of 15 amino acids. Trimming cost V 2 bases and J 5 bases; bases outside gene matches: 6. Written as DNA, the CDR3 is TGCGCCAGCAGCTTAGTTAGCGGGAAAAACAATGAGCAGTTCTTC. Its translation is CASSLVSGKNNEQFF. The entire variable domain, with the rest obtained from reference TRBV5-1 and TRBJ2-1, is as follows: KAGVTQTPRYLIKTRGQQVTLSCSPISGHRSVSWYQQTPGQGLQFLFEYFSETQRNKGNFPGRFSGRQFSNSRSEMNVSTLELGDSALYLCASSLVSGKNNEQFFGPGTRLTVL.

This clone was seen once. The chain has TRBV27 and TRBJ2-1, with D uncertain. Between the trimmed V and J ends, which lost 3 bases and 3 bases, there was a span of 9 bases. The CDR3 contains 14 residues. CDR1 and CDR2 from the germline V gene are MNHEY and SMNVEV (reference sequence). Written as DNA, the CDR3 is TGTGCCAGCAGTTTTAAAGGAGACTACAATGAGCAGTTCTTC. Its translation: CASSFKGDYNEQFF.

The V call is TRBV7-6, the J call TRBJ2-7; possibly TRBD2 for D (6 bases). Germline CDR1 SGHVS, CDR2 FNYEAQ. This CDR3 has 13 residues. V gave up 5 bases and J gave up 6 bases, with 14 bases separating them. The CDR3 nucleotides are TGTGCCAGCAGCCTCGGGCTAGCGCTCGAGCAGTACTTC. Amino acids: CASSLGLALEQYF.

The chain is built from TRBV7-9 and TRBJ2-1; D possibly corresponds to TRBD2 (5 bases). Looked up from germline, CDR1 is SEHNR and CDR2 is FQNEAQ (reference sequence). CDR3 length: 14 amino acids. V was cut by 4 bases and J by 2 bases, with 9 bases left in between. Written as DNA, the CDR3 is TGTGCCAGCAGCTCCGTGACTACCTACAATGAGCAGTTCTTC. This translates into CASSSVTTYNEQFF.

J is TRBJ1-2 and V is TRBV30; TRBD1 matches 7 bases. J gave up 8 bases and V 3 bases, and 24 bases lay outside the gene matches. The CDR3 loop spans 18 amino acids. Germline values: CDR1 GTSNPN, CDR2 SVGIG (reference sequence). CDR3 loop: CAWRIPRGPGQPIWGYTF. The CDR3 region has the DNA TGTGCCTGGAGAATTCCGAGGGGTCCGGGACAGCCGATCTGGGGCTACACCTTC.

The chain employs TRBV11-2 and TRBJ1-2, with 7 bases that match TRBD1. This CDR3 is built from 15 residues. CDR1 and CDR2 (germline): SGHAT, FQNNGV. V was pared by 6 bases and J by 4 bases, with 11 bases of the junction left unmatched. The CDR3 is CASSPSRDRVYGYTF. Written as DNA, the CDR3 is TGTGCCAGCAGTCCGTCGCGCGACAGGGTCTATGGCTACACCTTC. The full variable domain, completed using reference TRBV11-2 and TRBJ1-2, is EAGVAQSPRYKIIEKRQSVAFWCNPISGHATLYWYQQILGQGPKLLIQFQNNGVVDDSQLPKDRFSAERLKGVDSTLKIQPAKLEDSAVYLCASSPSRDRVYGYTFGSGTRLTVV.

The rearrangement joins TRBV5-6 to TRBJ2-1, with a tentative D call TRBD1 (7 bases). The V gene's germline CDR1 is SGHDT and CDR2 YYEEEE. Trimming pared 0 bases from V and 8 bases from J, leaving 9 bases between. The CDR3 extends over 13 amino acids. The CDR3 DNA follows: TGTGCCAGCAGCTTGGTCAGGGGGGATGAGCAGTTCTTC. Protein sequence: CASSLVRGDEQFF.

The chain has TRBV5-4 and TRBJ2-1; TRBD2 matches 11 bases. The CDR3 totals 17 residues. V trimming: 0 bases; J trimming: 5 bases; junction bases outside the gene matches: 7. Per the germline V gene, CDR1 is SGHNT and CDR2 is YYREEE (reference sequence). CDR3 region: CASSLGLLAGGHNEQFF. For the CDR3, the DNA is TGTGCCAGCAGCTTGGGACTTCTAGCGGGGGGTCACAATGAGCAGTTCTTC.

This clone was observed a few times. This chain uses TRBV5-4 with TRBJ1-4; D is perhaps TRBD1 (6 bases). This CDR3 is built from 16 residues. Germline CDR1 is SGHNT and CDR2 is YYREEE (reference sequence). The V end lost 0 bases, the J end lost 3 bases, and 12 bases lay between the germline ends. For the CDR3, the DNA is TGTGCCAGCAGCTTGGGGCGGCGGGGGCCTAATGAAAAACTGTTTTTT. It codes for CASSLGRRGPNEKLFF.

V gene TRBV6-5 combines with J gene TRBJ1-5; a possible D gene is TRBD1 (6 bases). Germline V gene lookup returns CDR1 MNHEY and CDR2 SVGAGI. V gave up 0 bases and J gave up 4 bases, with 10 bases separating them. CDR3 length equals 15 residues. Written as DNA, the CDR3 is TGTGCCAGCAGTTACTCGCCCAGGGGAAATCAGCCCCAGCATTTT. Protein product: CASSYSPRGNQPQHF.

The chain has TRBV19 and TRBJ1-2, with D uncertain. The germline CDR1 and CDR2 sequences are LNHDA and SQIVND (reference sequence). Trimming pared 7 bases from V and 2 bases from J, leaving 17 bases between. The CDR3 is 15 residues long. CDR3 loop: CASTPGSGFNYGYTF. As DNA, the CDR3 is TGTGCCAGTACCCCGGGGTCAGGATTCAACTATGGCTACACCTTC.

V gene TRBV2 combines with J gene TRBJ1-5; the D gene is possibly TRBD1 (6 bases). Trimming pared 5 bases from V and 7 bases from J, leaving 21 bases between. CDR3 size: 16 residues. Germline lookup yields CDR1 SNHLY and CDR2 FYNNEI. The CDR3 bases are TGTGCCAGCAGTCTCGATGGGCAGGGGCGGAGACAGCCCCAGCATTTT. Residues: CASSLDGQGRRQPQHF.

V usage is TRBV18 and J usage is TRBJ1-4, with 7 bases that match TRBD1. Looked up from germline, CDR1 is KGHSH and CDR2 is LQKENI. This CDR3 spans 14 amino acids. V dropped 1 base and J dropped 8; count of bases not matched to a gene: 4. CDR3 nucleotide sequence: TGTGCCAGCTCACCACGGGACAGAGGAGAAAAACTGTTTTTT. Encoded protein: CASSPRDRGEKLFF.

The chain couples TRBV30 to TRBJ1-6; 9 nucleotides line up with TRBD1. Per the germline V gene, CDR1 is GTSNPN and CDR2 is SVGIG (reference sequence). The junction had 6 bases not matched to a gene; V was cut back by 8 bases and J by 7 bases. The CDR3 has 13 residues. The CDR3 region has the DNA TGTGCCAGCCGGGACAGGGAAAATTCACCCCTCCACTTT. It translates to CASRDRENSPLHF.

The chain links TRBV6-1 to TRBJ1-5; 7 nucleotides align to TRBD1. Per germline, CDR1 MNHNS and CDR2 SASEGT. The V gene end was trimmed by 1 base and the J gene end by 6 bases; junction bases not matched to a gene: 6. CDR3 length: 15 amino acids. CDR3 DNA: TGTGCCAGCAGTGAAGGGGGGACAGTTGCTCAGCCCCAGCATTTT. It yields the protein CASSEGGTVAQPQHF.

A single count supports this clone. This sequence joins TRBV23-1 and TRBJ2-1; D possibly corresponds to TRBD2 (6 bases). TRBV23-1 is treated as an ORF (open reading frame) with a function not yet certain. With 7 bases removed from V and 6 bases from J, the gap between germline ends came to 28 bases. CDR3 length: 18 amino acids. The CDR3 protein is CASTPGCRGILTSNEQFF. DNA of the CDR3: TGCGCCAGCACTCCCGGTTGCCGCGGGATTCTCACGTCCAATGAGCAGTTCTTC.

V is TRBV28 and J is TRBJ1-5; D remains ambiguous. V lost 0 bases, J lost 11 bases, and 8 bases lay in between. This CDR3 has 12 residues. Germline-derived CDR1 and CDR2 are MDHEN and SYDVKM. The CDR3 region is CASSLWGRSQHF. CDR3 sequence (DNA): TGTGCCAGCAGTTTATGGGGGAGGTCCCAGCATTTT.

This clone was counted once. The V call is TRBV5-1, the J call TRBJ1-2; unclear D gene. CDR3 length: 12 amino acids. Trimming took 2 bases from V and 4 from J, leaving 6 bases between them. Germline V gene data show CDR1 as SGHRS and CDR2 as YFSETQ. CDR3 in DNA: TGCGCCAGCAGCTTCGACATCTATGGCTACACCTTC. As protein: CASSFDIYGYTF.

In DNA, the CDR3 is TGTGCCAGCAGCTATGGGGAGACCGGGTATGAGCAGTTCTTC. Translating it yields CASSYGETGYEQFF. The chain couples TRBV7-8 to TRBJ2-1; D might be TRBD2 (5 bases). The V end was cut by 4 bases, the J end by 8 bases, with 15 bases between. The CDR3 extends over 14 amino acids. The germline CDR1 and CDR2 sequences are SGHVS and FQNEAQ.

The genes are TRBV7-9 and TRBJ1-2, with D possibly TRBD1 on 6 matching bases. The germline V gene has CDR1 SEHNR and CDR2 FQNEAQ (reference sequence). The length of the CDR3 is 15 residues. V gave up 6 bases and J gave up 7 bases, with 21 bases separating them. The CDR3 DNA is TGTGCCAGCAGTTTTACTACGCATGGGGGGGCTGGCTACACCTTC. Protein sequence: CASSFTTHGGAGYTF.

Here the CDR3 reads CASSIQGERKNIQYF. The CDR3 DNA is TGTGCCAGTAGTATTCAGGGGGAGAGGAAAAACATTCAGTACTTC. The chain combines TRBV19 with TRBJ2-4; 7 bases line up with TRBD1. Germline CDR1 and CDR2: LNHDA and SQIVND (reference sequence). CDR3 length: 15 amino acids. With V trimmed by 3 bases and J by 4 bases, 6 bases remained unmatched.

The chain recombines TRBV12-3 or TRBV12-4 with TRBJ1-5, with D unclear. CDR3 length equals 13 residues. V was shortened by 3 bases and J by 5 bases, with 8 bases between the two germline ends. The CDR3 reads CASSFVGDQPQHF. As DNA, the CDR3 is TGTGCCAGCAGTTTTGTCGGGGATCAGCCCCAGCATTTT.

The chain joins TRBV19 to TRBJ2-1; D might be TRBD2 (5 bases). CDR3 size: 14 residues. Germline CDR1 LNHDA, CDR2 SQIVND (reference sequence). The V end was cut by 2 bases, the J end by 2 bases, with 7 bases between. CDR3 sequence reads: CASSIRDAYNEQFF. For the CDR3, the DNA is TGTGCCAGTAGTATACGGGATGCCTACAATGAGCAGTTCTTC.

The CDR3 spells CASSPTPQGIYGYTF. CDR3 bases: TGTGCCAGCTCACCGACCCCACAGGGGATATATGGCTACACCTTC. The rearrangement uses TRBV18 and TRBJ1-2; TRBD1 aligns across 7 bases. This CDR3 has 15 amino acids. V was clipped by 3 bases and J by 5 bases; unmatched bases: 9. Germline CDR1 and CDR2: KGHSH and LQKENI.

The chain employs TRBV5-4 and TRBJ2-7, with no clear D. The CDR3 runs 13 residues. Between the trimmed V and J ends, which lost 0 bases and 3 bases, there was a span of 7 bases. Germline V gene sequence: CDR1 SGHNT, CDR2 YYREEE (reference sequence). CDR3 bases: TGTGCCAGCAGCTTGGAAACCGGCTACGAGCAGTACTTC. Its protein product is CASSLETGYEQYF. Full variable domain (rest looked up from reference TRBV5-4 and TRBJ2-7): ETGVTQSPTHLIKTRGQQVTLRCSSQSGHNTVSWYQQALGQGPQFIFQYYREEENGRGNFPPRFSGLQFPNYSSELNVNALELDDSALYLCASSLETGYEQYFGPGTRLTVT.

The chain has TRBV30 and TRBJ1-1; 7 bases agree with TRBD1. V dropped 0 bases and J dropped 10; count of bases not matched to a gene: 14. The CDR3 is made up of 15 amino acids. Germline V gives CDR1 GTSNPN, CDR2 SVGIG (reference sequence). The CDR3 protein is CAWSVQGSGVATAFF. The CDR3 coding sequence is TGTGCCTGGAGTGTACAGGGGTCAGGGGTGGCCACAGCTTTCTTT.

V is TRBV7-6 and J is TRBJ2-5; 7 bases match TRBD1. The CDR3 length is 14 residues. V gave up 5 bases and J gave up 9 bases; unmatched junction bases: 12. Germline loops: CDR1 SGHVS, CDR2 FNYEAQ. CDR3 protein: CASSQMTGLKSQYF. The CDR3 DNA reads TGTGCCAGCAGCCAAATGACAGGGTTAAAGTCCCAGTACTTC.

The chain links TRBV7-3 to TRBJ2-3, with 7 bases fitting TRBD1. Trimming cost V 0 bases and J 3 bases; bases outside gene matches: 3. The germline CDR1 and CDR2 sequences are SGHTA and FQGTGA. This CDR3 region has 15 residues. CDR3 nucleotides: TGTGCCAGCAGCTTAACAGGGGGCAGTACAGATACGCAGTATTTT. Protein product: CASSLTGGSTDTQYF.